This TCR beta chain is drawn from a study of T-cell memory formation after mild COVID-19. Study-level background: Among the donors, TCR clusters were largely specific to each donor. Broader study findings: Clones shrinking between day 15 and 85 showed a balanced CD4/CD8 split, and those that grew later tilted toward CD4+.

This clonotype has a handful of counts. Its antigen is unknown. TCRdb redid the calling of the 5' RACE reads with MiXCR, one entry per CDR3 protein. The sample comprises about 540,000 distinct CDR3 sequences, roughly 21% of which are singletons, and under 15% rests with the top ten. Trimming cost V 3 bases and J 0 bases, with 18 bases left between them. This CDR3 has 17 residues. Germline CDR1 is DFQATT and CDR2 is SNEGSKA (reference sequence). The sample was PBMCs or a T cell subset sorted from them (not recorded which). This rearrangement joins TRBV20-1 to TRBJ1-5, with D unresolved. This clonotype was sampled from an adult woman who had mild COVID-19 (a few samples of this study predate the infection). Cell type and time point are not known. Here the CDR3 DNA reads TGCAGTGCTAGCGTCGGCGGGGAAGGCTATAGCAATCAGCCCCAGCATTTT. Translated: CSASVGGEGYSNQPQHF.